These 14 T cell receptor beta chains were all obtained from the same sample, sequenced in a study of identical twins. From the 5' RACE reads, TCRdb called clonotypes with MiXCR, one entry per CDR3 protein. The sample carries hundreds of thousands of distinct CDR3 sequences, about 7% recorded once. The same specimen was also included in a second study, on yellow fever vaccine responses in identical twins.

Sequences were obtained from PBMCs. These receptors originate from a woman aged 18-35 years in good health.

V gene TRBV29-1 combines with J gene TRBJ2-7; a weak D match, TRBD2 (5 bases). There are 12 residues in the CDR3. Germline loops: CDR1 SQVTM, CDR2 ANQGSEA. Trimming took off 5 bases at V and 2 bases at J, with 10 bases between the two ends. CDR3 DNA sequence: TGCAGCGTTCAGCAGCGGCCCTACGAGCAGTACTTC. Residues: CSVQQRPYEQYF.

This clonotype occurred many times. The chain has TRBV20-1 and TRBJ1-5; tentatively, D is TRBD1 (5 bases). CDR1 is DFQATT, CDR2 SNEGSKA, per germline (reference sequence). V was pared by 6 bases and J by 1 base, with 10 bases between. The CDR3 covers 13 residues. The CDR3 DNA reads as TGCAGTGCCGGGGACTTGAGCAATCAGCCCCAGCATTTT. It encodes CSAGDLSNQPQHF.

This clonotype came up many times. V and J are TRBV5-1 and TRBJ1-5; D is unclear. V gave up 0 bases and J gave up 7 bases, with 8 bases separating them. Germline assignment: CDR1 SGHRS and CDR2 YFSETQ. The CDR3 loop spans 13 amino acids. CDR3 sequence (DNA): TGCGCCAGCAGCTTGGGAGTCCAACAGCCCCAGCATTTT. This codes for CASSLGVQQPQHF.

This clonotype has more than one count but fewer than ten. The V call is TRBV7-2, the J call TRBJ2-1, with a possible D match to TRBD2 (5 bases). There are 15 residues in the CDR3. CDR1 is SGHTA, CDR2 FQGNSA, per germline. V lost 7 bases and J lost 1, with 14 bases in between. CDR3 loop: CASIRFSGSYNEQFF. CDR3 bases: TGTGCCAGCATAAGGTTCAGCGGTTCCTACAATGAGCAGTTCTTC.

The chain combines TRBV12-3 or TRBV12-4 with TRBJ1-2; 8 bases agree with TRBD1. After removal of 6 bases from V and 7 bases from J, the junction contained 13 bases not matched to a gene. There are 15 residues in the CDR3. The DNA for the CDR3 is TGTGCCAGCAGCCCCGTGCGCGGACAGGGCTCTGGCTACACCTTC. This sequence encodes CASSPVRGQGSGYTF.

This clonotype was seen a few times. The chain employs TRBV7-8 and TRBJ2-7; D remains unclear. The CDR3 runs to 12 residues. CDR1 and CDR2 (germline): SGHVS, FQNEAQ. The V gene lost 4 bases and the J gene lost 5 bases, with 9 bases spanning the gap. The CDR3 DNA follows: TGTGCCAGCAGCTCCGTTGCCGACGAGCAGTACTTC. Encoded protein: CASSSVADEQYF.

There are many counts of this clonotype. The chain couples TRBV4-1 to TRBJ1-2; D unclear. Germline CDR1 reads MGHRA; CDR2 reads YSYEKL. The V end lost 0 bases, the J end lost 4 bases, and 9 bases lay between the germline ends. The length of the CDR3 is 14 residues. In nucleotides, the CDR3 is TGCGCCAGCAGCCAAGACGGATTGGTCTATGGCTACACCTTC. This translates into CASSQDGLVYGYTF.

This sequence joins TRBV11-2 and TRBJ1-2; TRBD1 is a possible D gene (6 bases). V lost 4 bases and J lost 6, with 12 bases in between. Germline loops: CDR1 SGHAT, CDR2 FQNNGV. The CDR3 contains 13 residues. The CDR3 DNA reads TGTGCCAGCAGCTCACAGGGTTGGGATGGCTACACCTTC. Translated: CASSSQGWDGYTF.

This clonotype has at least ten counts. The chain combines TRBV4-1 with TRBJ1-5; 7 bases match TRBD1. CDR3 size: 17 residues. V dropped 2 bases and J dropped 0; count of bases not matched to a gene: 7. The germline V gene has CDR1 MGHRA and CDR2 YSYEKL. The CDR3 nucleotides read TGCGCCAGCAGCCAATCTGCAGGGGGGATTAGCAATCAGCCCCAGCATTTT. Translating gives CASSQSAGGISNQPQHF.

This clonotype was counted a few times. J is TRBJ1-1 and V is TRBV10-3; weak D call: TRBD1 (5 bases). The CDR3 loop spans 15 amino acids. V lost 6 bases and J lost 0, with 14 bases in between. CDR1 and CDR2 from the germline V gene are ENHRY and SYGVKD. CDR3 sequence reads: CAIRDTGTVNTEAFF. The CDR3 DNA follows: TGTGCCATCAGAGACACCGGGACGGTGAACACTGAAGCTTTCTTT.

This clonotype has only a few counts. The chain recombines TRBV7-7 with TRBJ2-1; 7 positions agree with TRBD2. The germline CDR1 and CDR2 sequences are SSHAT and FNYEAQ (reference sequence). This CDR3 has 15 residues. V dropped 5 bases and J dropped 2; count of bases not matched to a gene: 6. The DNA of the CDR3 is TGTGCCAGCAGCCCGGCGGGAGTAACCTACAATGAGCAGTTCTTC. Translating it yields CASSPAGVTYNEQFF.

This chain connects TRBV2 to TRBJ1-1, with 9 bases fitting TRBD1. J lost 7 bases, V lost 6 bases, and 3 bases had no gene match. The CDR3 covers 12 residues. In germline, CDR1 is SNHLY, CDR2 FYNNEI. CDR3 coding DNA: TGTGCCAGCAGGGGACAGGGCATTGAAGCTTTCTTT. Protein: CASRGQGIEAFF.

About this clonotype itself: A much larger clone lies one base from this, so it may be a read error. V and J are TRBV7-8 and TRBJ2-3; tentative D call: TRBD1 (6 bases). Germline V gene sequence: CDR1 SGHVS, CDR2 FQNEAQ. The CDR3 is 16 amino acids. This chain's CDR3 is CTSSLRGSPSTDTQYF. The CDR3 region has the DNA TGTACCAGCAGCTTGAGGGGGTCCCCTTCGACAGATACGCAGTATTTT. The variable domain in full, completed from reference TRBV7-8 and TRBJ2-3, reads GAGVSQSPRYKVAKRGQDVALRCDPISGHVSLFWYQQALGQGPEFLTYFQNEAQLDKSGLPSDRFFAERPEGSVSTLKIQRTQQEDSAVYLCTSSLRGSPSTDTQYFGPGTRLTVL.

This rearrangement joins TRBV28 to TRBJ1-6, with D unclear. Trimming removed 2 bases at V and 8 bases at J, with 13 bases between. The CDR3 covers 15 residues. In germline, CDR1 is MDHEN, CDR2 SYDVKM. The CDR3, as DNA: TGTGCCAGCAGTTTACAGTTGAATGGGCATTCACCCCTCCACTTT. This encodes CASSLQLNGHSPLHF. Based on the CDR3 plus reference TRBV28 and TRBJ1-6, the full variable domain is DVKVTQSSRYLVKRTGEKVFLECVQDMDHENMFWYRQDPGLGLRLIYFSYDVKMKEKGDIPEGYSVSREKKERFSLILESASTNQTSMYLCASSLQLNGHSPLHFGNGTRLTVT.